These T cell receptor beta chains were read from a single sample in a study of early T cells in non-severe SARS-CoV-2 infection. TCRdb analysed the 5' RACE reads with MiXCR anew, one entry per CDR3 protein. The data show around 27,000 distinct CDR3 sequences, with about 2.9% seen just once and roughly 0.7% held by the top ten. Sequencing was done on a sample of whole blood. The receptors originated from an adult who was a healthcare worker with PCR-confirmed SARS-CoV-2 infection or an uninfected control (not recorded which). The CDR3 runs from the conserved cysteine through the conserved F or W. D genes are given only for firm matches. Expanded clones are given a class, and other clones once, few, many or no size at all.

TRBV19	.	TRBJ1-2	medium-sized	CASGGQGLYGYTF	TGTGCCAGCGGGGGGCAGGGCCTTTATGGCTACACCTTC
TRBV19	.	TRBJ1-2	many	CASTTKSWNYGYTF	TGTGCCAGTACCACCAAGTCGTGGAACTATGGCTACACCTTC
TRBV18	TRBD1	TRBJ1-1	many	CASSPDRERGFF	TGTGCCAGCTCACCCGACAGGGAAAGAGGCTTCTTT
TRBV28	.	TRBJ2-4	many	CASSSPGKGAKNIQYF	TGTGCCAGCAGTTCCCCGGGTAAAGGGGCCAAAAACATTCAGTACTTC
TRBV11-3	.	TRBJ2-2	medium-sized	CASSLDGTTNTGELFF	TGTGCCAGCAGCTTAGATGGGACAACTAACACCGGGGAGCTGTTTTTT
TRBV12-3/TRBV12-4	TRBD1	TRBJ1-5	many	CASSQWTGGEGQPQHF	TGTGCCAGCAGCCAATGGACAGGGGGCGAGGGTCAGCCCCAGCATTTT
TRBV7-9	.	TRBJ2-1	few	CASSLGGSRTGRTFNEQFF	TGTGCCAGCAGCTTAGGGGGGTCAAGGACGGGCCGAACCTTCAATGAGCAGTTCTTC
TRBV9	TRBD1	TRBJ1-2	many	CASSSFGTGDNYGYTF	TGTGCCAGCAGCTCATTCGGGACAGGCGATAACTATGGCTACACCTTC
TRBV28	.	TRBJ2-6	many	CASRGGSSGANVLTF	TGTGCCAGCAGAGGGGGGAGTTCGGGGGCCAACGTCCTGACTTTC
TRBV12-3/TRBV12-4	.	TRBJ2-2	many	CASSLRNRATGELFF	TGTGCCAGCAGCCTTAGGAACAGGGCAACCGGGGAGCTGTTTTTT
TRBV27	.	TRBJ1-5	many	CASSPGTSRNQPQHF	TGTGCCAGCAGTCCCGGGACTTCACGGAATCAGCCCCAGCATTTT
TRBV7-3	.	TRBJ2-3	many	CASSLTAGWTDTQYF	TGTGCCAGCAGCTTAACGGCAGGGTGGACAGATACGCAGTATTTT
TRBV29-1	.	TRBJ2-1	many	CSALRGGGAELASYNEQFF	TGCAGCGCCCTACGAGGAGGGGGCGCGGAACTAGCTAGTTACAATGAGCAGTTCTTC
TRBV5-6	.	TRBJ2-3	many	CASSLETSWGPLWTQYF	TGTGCCAGCAGCTTGGAAACGTCATGGGGGCCGCTATGGACGCAGTATTTT
TRBV5-1	.	TRBJ2-1	many	CASSLGDAFSYNEQFF	TGCGCCAGCAGCCTAGGGGATGCCTTCTCCTACAATGAGCAGTTCTTC
TRBV12-3/TRBV12-4	TRBD1	TRBJ1-6	many	CASRRRGQDNSPLHF	TGTGCCAGCAGGAGACGGGGACAGGATAATTCACCCCTCCACTTT
TRBV7-8	.	TRBJ2-3	many	CASSLGGTSQFTDTQYF	TGTGCCAGCAGCTTAGGGGGAACATCCCAATTCACAGATACGCAGTATTTT
TRBV18	TRBD1	TRBJ1-3	many	CASSPGQGNGNTIYF	TGTGCCAGCTCGCCCGGACAGGGTAATGGAAACACCATATATTTT
TRBV18	.	TRBJ1-1	.	CASSRVLDTEAFF	TGTGCCAGCTCACGGGTTTTGGACACTGAAGCTTTCTTT
TRBV7-6	.	TRBJ2-1	many	CASSLAGRNEQFF	TGTGCCAGCAGCTTAGCAGGGCGGAATGAGCAGTTCTTC